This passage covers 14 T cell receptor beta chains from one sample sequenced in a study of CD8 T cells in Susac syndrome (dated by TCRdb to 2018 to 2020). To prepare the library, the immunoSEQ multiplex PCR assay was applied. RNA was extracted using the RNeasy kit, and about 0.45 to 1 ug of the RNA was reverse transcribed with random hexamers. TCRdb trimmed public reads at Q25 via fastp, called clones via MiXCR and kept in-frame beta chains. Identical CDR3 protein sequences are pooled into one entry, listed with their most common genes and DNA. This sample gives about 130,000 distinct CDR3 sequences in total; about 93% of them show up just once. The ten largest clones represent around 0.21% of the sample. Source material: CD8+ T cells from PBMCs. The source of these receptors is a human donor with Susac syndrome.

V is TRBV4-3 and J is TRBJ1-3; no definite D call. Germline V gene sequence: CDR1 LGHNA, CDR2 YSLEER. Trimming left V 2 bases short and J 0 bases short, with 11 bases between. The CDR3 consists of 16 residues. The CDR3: CASSQTRAYSGNTIYF. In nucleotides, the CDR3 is TGCGCCAGCAGCCAAACGAGGGCTTACTCTGGAAACACCATATATTTT.

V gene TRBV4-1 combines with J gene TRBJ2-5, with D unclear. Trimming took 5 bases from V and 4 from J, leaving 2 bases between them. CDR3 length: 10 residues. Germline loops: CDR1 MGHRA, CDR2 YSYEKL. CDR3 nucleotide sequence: TGCGCCAGCAGCGCAGAGACCCAGTACTTC. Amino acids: CASSAETQYF.

The CDR3 sequence: CAGPSSTGELFF. The CDR3 coding sequence is TGTGCCGGGCCGAGCAGCACCGGGGAGCTGTTTTTT. The chain carries TRBV30 and TRBJ2-2, with unresolved D. Per the germline V gene, CDR1 is GTSNPN and CDR2 is SVGIG (reference sequence). The V and J ends lost 8 bases and 4 bases respectively, with 11 bases between them. The CDR3 is 12 amino acids.

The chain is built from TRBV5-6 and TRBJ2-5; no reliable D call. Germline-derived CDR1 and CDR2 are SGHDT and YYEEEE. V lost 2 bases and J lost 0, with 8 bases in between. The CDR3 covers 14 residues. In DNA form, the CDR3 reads TGTGCCAGCAGCTTTAGTCTTGACCAAGAGACCCAGTACTTC. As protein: CASSFSLDQETQYF.

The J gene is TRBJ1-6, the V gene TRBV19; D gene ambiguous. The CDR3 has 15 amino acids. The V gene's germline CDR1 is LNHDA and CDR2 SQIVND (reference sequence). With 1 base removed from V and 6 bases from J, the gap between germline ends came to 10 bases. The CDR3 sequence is CASSIVGDLNSPLHF. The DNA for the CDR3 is TGTGCCAGTAGTATAGTCGGCGACCTTAATTCACCCCTCCACTTT.

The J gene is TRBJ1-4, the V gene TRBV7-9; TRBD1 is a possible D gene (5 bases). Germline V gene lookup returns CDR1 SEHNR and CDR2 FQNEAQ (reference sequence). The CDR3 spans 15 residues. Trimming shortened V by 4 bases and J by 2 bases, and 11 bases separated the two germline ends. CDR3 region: CASSSRVWTNEKLFF. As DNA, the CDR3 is TGTGCCAGCAGCTCCAGGGTTTGGACTAATGAAAAACTGTTTTTT. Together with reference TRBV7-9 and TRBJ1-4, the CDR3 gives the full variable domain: DTGVSQNPRHKITKRGQNVTFRCDPISEHNRLYWYRQTLGQGPEFLTYFQNEAQLEKSRLLSDRFSAERPKGSFSTLEIQRTEQGDSAMYLCASSSRVWTNEKLFFGSGTQLSVL.

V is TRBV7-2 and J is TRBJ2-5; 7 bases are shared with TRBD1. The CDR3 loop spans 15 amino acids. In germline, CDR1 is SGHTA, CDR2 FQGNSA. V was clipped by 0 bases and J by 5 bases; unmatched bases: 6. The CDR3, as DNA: TGTGCCAGCAGCTTAGCGGCCGGGACAGCGGAGACCCAGTACTTC. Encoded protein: CASSLAAGTAETQYF.

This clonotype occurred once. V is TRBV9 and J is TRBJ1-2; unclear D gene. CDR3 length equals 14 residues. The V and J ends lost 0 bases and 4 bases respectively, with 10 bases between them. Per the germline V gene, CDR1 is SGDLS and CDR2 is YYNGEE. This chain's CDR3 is CASSVGSVGYGYTF. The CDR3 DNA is TGTGCCAGCAGCGTAGGATCAGTCGGCTATGGCTACACCTTC.

The CDR3 nucleotides are TGTGCCAGCAGTTTGAGGGATGTCCTTGAGCAGTTCTTC. This gives the protein CASSLRDVLEQFF. The chain employs TRBV6-2 or TRBV6-3 and TRBJ2-1, with D possibly TRBD2 on 5 matching bases. CDR3 size: 13 residues. CDR1 MNHEY and CDR2 SVGEGT come from the germline V gene. The V and J ends lost 4 bases and 9 bases respectively, with 13 bases between them.

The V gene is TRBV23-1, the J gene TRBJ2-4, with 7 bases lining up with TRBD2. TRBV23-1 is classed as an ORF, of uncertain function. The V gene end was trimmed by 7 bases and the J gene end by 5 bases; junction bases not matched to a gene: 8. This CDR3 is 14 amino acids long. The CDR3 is CASKSGDGENIQYF. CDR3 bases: TGCGCCAGCAAGAGCGGGGACGGGGAAAACATTCAGTACTTC.

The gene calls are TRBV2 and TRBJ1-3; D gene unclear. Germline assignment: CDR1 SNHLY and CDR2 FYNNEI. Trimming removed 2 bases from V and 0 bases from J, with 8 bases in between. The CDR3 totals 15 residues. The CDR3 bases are TGTGCCAGCAGTGAATGGGGAAGCTCTGGAAACACCATATATTTT. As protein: CASSEWGSSGNTIYF.

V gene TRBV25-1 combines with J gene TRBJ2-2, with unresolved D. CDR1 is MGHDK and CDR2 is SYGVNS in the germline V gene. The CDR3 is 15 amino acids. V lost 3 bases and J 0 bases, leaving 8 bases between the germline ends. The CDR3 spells CASSDFSTNTGELFF. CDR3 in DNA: TGTGCCAGCAGTGATTTCAGCACGAACACCGGGGAGCTGTTTTTT.

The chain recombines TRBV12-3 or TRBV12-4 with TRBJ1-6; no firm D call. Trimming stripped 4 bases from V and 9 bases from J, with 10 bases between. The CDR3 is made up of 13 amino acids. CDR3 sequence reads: CASSSGLGSPLHF. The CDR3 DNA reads TGTGCCAGCAGTTCTGGGTTGGGTTCACCCCTCCACTTT.

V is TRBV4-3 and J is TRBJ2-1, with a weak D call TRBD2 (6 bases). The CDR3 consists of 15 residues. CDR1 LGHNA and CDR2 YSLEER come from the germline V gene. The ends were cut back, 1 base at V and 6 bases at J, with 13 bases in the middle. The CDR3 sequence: CASSQVVTSSNEQFF. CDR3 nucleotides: TGCGCCAGCAGCCAAGTAGTCACTAGCAGCAATGAGCAGTTCTTC.